The clone carrying this T cell receptor (beta chain) was recorded many times. The antigen remains unidentified. Amplification targeted TCR beta CDR3 regions from RNA transcripts. Carried out on the TCR CDR3, a first-round RT-PCR used the HTBI primer set. One entry per CDR3 protein, called by TCRdb with MiXCR from the multiplex PCR reads. The sample lists under 300,000 distinct CDR3 sequences, around 25% occurring once. This CDR3 region has 15 residues. V was pared by 5 bases and J by 3 bases, with 5 bases of the junction left unmatched. The hyperthyroidism was newly diagnosed and had lasted under 2 months; the patients were aged 18 to 65. This record belongs to a study of T cells in Graves' hyperthyroidism and ophthalmopathy. Overall study findings and caveats: Clonotypes that were expanded in thyroid above 0.001 mostly appeared in blood too.

The receptor was isolated from a man between 35 and 55 years old with Graves' hyperthyroidism that later progressed to Graves' ophthalmopathy. V is TRBV12-3 or TRBV12-4 and J is TRBJ1-5; TRBD1 matches 9 bases. The sample taken for sequencing was blood. The CDR3 coding sequence is TGTGCCAGCAGTAAACAGGGGGCGATCAATCAGCCCCAGCATTTT. Residues: CASSKQGAINQPQHF.